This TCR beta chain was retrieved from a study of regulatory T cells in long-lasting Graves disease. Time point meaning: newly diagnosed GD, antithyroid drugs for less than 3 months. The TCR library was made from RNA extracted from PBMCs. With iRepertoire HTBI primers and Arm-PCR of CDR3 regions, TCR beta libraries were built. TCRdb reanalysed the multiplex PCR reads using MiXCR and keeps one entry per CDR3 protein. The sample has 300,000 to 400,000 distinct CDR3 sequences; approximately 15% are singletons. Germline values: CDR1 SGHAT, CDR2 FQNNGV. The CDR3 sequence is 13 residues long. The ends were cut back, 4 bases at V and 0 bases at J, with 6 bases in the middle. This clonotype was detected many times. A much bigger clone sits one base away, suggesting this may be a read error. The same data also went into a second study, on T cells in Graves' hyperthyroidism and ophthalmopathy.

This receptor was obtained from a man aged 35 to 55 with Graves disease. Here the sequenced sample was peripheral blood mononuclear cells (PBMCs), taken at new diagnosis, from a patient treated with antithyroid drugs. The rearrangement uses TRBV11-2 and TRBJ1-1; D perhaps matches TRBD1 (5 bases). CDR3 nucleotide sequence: TGTGCCAGCAGCTCGGGACTGAACACTGAAGCTTTCTTT. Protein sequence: CASSSGLNTEAFF.